A selection of T cell receptor beta chains follows, all from one sample in a study of cytomegalovirus exposure and HLA in healthy donors. Clones were sequenced by immunoSEQ multiplex PCR, and TCRdb holds only the in-frame ones, with some missing. Altogether more than 95,000 clones are present, approximately 76% being singletons, with the ten largest covering about 5.7%. The sequencing sample was made of PBMCs. Source of these receptors: a woman between 18 and 30 years old in good health and CMV-seropositive. Each CDR3 is given with its conserved first and last residue. Each record gives: clone size, D gene, J gene, V gene, CDR3 protein, CDR3 DNA. D genes are given only for firm matches. Rows may omit the clone size; those that give it use once, few, many or a size class.

few TRBD1 TRBJ1-2 TRBV4-2 CASSQEDTGGGGYTF TGTGCCAGCAGCCAGGAAGATACAGGGGGCGGAGGCTACACCTTC
NA TRBD1 TRBJ2-7 TRBV28 CASSPGTASIYEQYF TGTGCCAGCAGCCCCGGGACAGCCTCTATCTACGAGCAGTACTTC
NA TRBD1 TRBJ1-5 TRBV9 CASSVDQGGQPQHF TGTGCCAGCAGCGTAGATCAGGGGGGCCAGCCCCAGCATTTT
NA TRBD1 TRBJ1-1 TRBV5-4 CASSPTGVIGTEAFF TGTGCCAGCAGTCCGACAGGGGTGATCGGCACTGAAGCTTTCTTT
once NA TRBJ2-1 TRBV27 CASSFGASLYNEQFF TGTGCCAGCAGTTTTGGAGCTAGTCTCTACAATGAGCAGTTCTTC
few NA TRBJ2-5 TRBV5-1 CASSLEQGRETQYF TGCGCCAGCAGCTTGGAACAGGGTCGAGAGACCCAGTACTTC
NA NA TRBJ2-2 TRBV27 CASSLISGNTGELFF TGTGCCAGCAGTCTAATTAGCGGAAACACCGGGGAGCTGTTTTTT
NA TRBD2 TRBJ2-1 TRBV5-1 CASTAGNGNEQFF TGCGCCAGCACAGCGGGAAATGGCAATGAGCAGTTCTTC
NA NA TRBJ2-7 TRBV6-1 CASSEFGTGPSYEQYF TGTGCCAGCAGTGAATTTGGAACAGGGCCCTCCTACGAGCAGTACTTC
NA TRBD1 TRBJ2-1 TRBV10-3 CAISVEGTGANEQFF TGTGCCATCAGTGTTGAAGGGACAGGGGCCAATGAGCAGTTCTTC
NA TRBD1 TRBJ1-1 TRBV7-3 CASSPETGFWTEAFF TGTGCCAGCAGCCCCGAGACAGGGTTTTGGACTGAAGCTTTCTTT
once TRBD1 TRBJ2-5 TRBV10-1 CASSPRGRETQYF TGCGCCAGCAGCCCCAGGGGGCGAGAGACCCAGTACTTC
once TRBD1 TRBJ1-1 TRBV6-1 CASTRTGFEAFF TGTGCCAGCACCCGGACAGGGTTTGAAGCTTTCTTT
NA TRBD2 TRBJ2-1 TRBV9 CASSVGTSGNNEQFF TGTGCCAGCAGCGTGGGGACTAGCGGGAACAATGAGCAGTTCTTC
NA TRBD1 TRBJ1-3 TRBV29-1 CSVVRGPGNTIYF TGCAGCGTTGTGAGGGGGCCCGGAAACACCATATATTTT
NA NA TRBJ1-2 TRBV30 CAWTRDNYGYTF TGTGCCTGGACCCGGGATAACTATGGCTACACCTTC
NA TRBD2 TRBJ2-1 TRBV25-1 CASSEAGRERLEQFF TGTGCCAGCAGTGAAGCTGGGCGGGAGCGGCTTGAGCAGTTCTTC
NA TRBD2 TRBJ2-1 TRBV9 CASSRGLAGANEQFF TGTGCCAGCAGCCGGGGGCTAGCGGGAGCCAATGAGCAGTTCTTC
NA NA TRBJ1-2 TRBV30 CAWTRGANDYGYTF TGTGCCTGGACCCGAGGCGCGAATGACTATGGCTACACCTTC
NA NA TRBJ2-5 TRBV5-1 CASSNGGILETQYF TGCGCCAGCAGTAATGGGGGCATCTTGGAGACCCAGTACTTC
NA NA TRBJ2-2 TRBV14 CASSQDLYQRNTGELFF TGTGCCAGCAGCCAAGATCTCTATCAGCGGAACACCGGGGAGCTGTTTTTT
NA NA TRBJ2-1 TRBV10-2 CASSGTVNEQFF TGCGCCAGCAGTGGGACAGTGAATGAGCAGTTCTTC
NA NA TRBJ1-2 TRBV4-2 CASSQDFQNNYGYTF TGTGCCAGCAGCCAAGATTTCCAGAATAACTATGGCTACACCTTC
few NA TRBJ1-1 TRBV5-6 CASSFFDRNTEAFF TGTGCCAGCAGTTTTTTCGACAGGAACACTGAAGCTTTCTTT
NA TRBD2 TRBJ2-1 TRBV30 CAWSSPRASGRTIYNEQFF TGTGCCTGGAGTTCCCCCCGTGCTAGCGGGAGAACCATTTACAATGAGCAGTTCTTC
few TRBD2 TRBJ2-7 TRBV7-2 CASSLLVGTTYEQYF TGTGCCAGCAGCTTATTGGTCGGGACTACCTACGAGCAGTACTTC
NA TRBD2 TRBJ2-1 TRBV30 CAWSVLAGECYNEQFF TGTGCCTGGAGTGTACTAGCGGGAGAATGCTACAATGAGCAGTTCTTC
NA NA TRBJ2-7 TRBV19 CASSIAGAEEQYF TGTGCCAGTAGTATAGCAGGGGCGGAGGAGCAGTACTTC
NA TRBD1 TRBJ1-2 TRBV28 CASSSRDSPSYGYTF TGTGCCAGCAGTTCACGGGACAGCCCCAGCTATGGCTACACCTTC
NA NA TRBJ1-2 TRBV19 CASSDPGDNYGYTF TGTGCCAGTAGCGACCCAGGGGACAACTATGGCTACACCTTC
NA NA TRBJ2-3 TRBV5-1 CASSIQGGGTDTQYF TGCGCCAGCAGCATTCAGGGCGGCGGCACAGATACGCAGTATTTT
NA NA TRBJ2-7 TRBV28 CASSSYLRGGYEQYF TGTGCCAGCAGTTCGTACTTAAGGGGGGGATACGAGCAGTACTTC
once TRBD1 TRBJ2-5 TRBV19 CASKITGGSETQYF TGTGCCAGTAAAATAACAGGGGGCTCGGAGACCCAGTACTTC
NA NA TRBJ2-3 TRBV9 CASSVGPGGSTDTQYF TGTGCCAGCAGCGTAGGCCCCGGCGGGAGCACAGATACGCAGTATTTT
NA NA TRBJ2-5 TRBV30 CAWSPSPSSVQETQYF TGTGCCTGGAGTCCCAGCCCCTCGAGCGTTCAAGAGACCCAGTACTTC
few NA TRBJ2-5 TRBV30 CAWMSVGFGVGQYF TGTGCCTGGATGAGTGTAGGCTTCGGAGTTGGCCAGTACTTC
few TRBD1 TRBJ2-7 TRBV4-2 CASSQGTGGQGASYEQYF TGTGCCAGCAGCCAGGGGACGGGGGGACAGGGGGCCTCCTACGAGCAGTACTTC
NA NA TRBJ2-7 TRBV4-1 CASSQDLTGVSYEQYF TGCGCCAGCAGCCAAGATCTCACCGGGGTTTCCTACGAGCAGTACTTC
NA NA TRBJ2-1 TRBV7-8 CASSFGANYNEQFF TGTGCCAGCAGCTTTGGAGCGAACTACAATGAGCAGTTCTTC
NA NA TRBJ1-4 TRBV28 CASSLGAGGVNEKLFF TGTGCCAGCAGTTTGGGAGCAGGAGGGGTGAATGAAAAACTGTTTTTT
NA NA TRBJ2-1 TRBV5-1 CASSLGDYNEQFF TGCGCCAGCAGCTTGGGAGACTACAATGAGCAGTTCTTC
NA TRBD2 TRBJ2-5 TRBV4-1 CASSQRLSGGSQETQYF TGCGCCAGCAGCCAAAGGTTAAGTGGCGGGAGTCAAGAGACCCAGTACTTC
NA NA TRBJ2-2 TRBV7-2 CASSRRGGFTHGELFF TGTGCCAGCAGCCGAAGGGGTGGGTTTACCCACGGGGAGCTGTTTTTT
NA NA TRBJ1-2 TRBV27 CASSLGGAGGYTF TGTGCCAGCAGTTTAGGGGGGGCAGGGGGCTACACCTTC